This T cell receptor (beta chain) was sequenced for a study of blood T cell repertoires in COVID-19. Points on this clone: The limits of the CDR3 on the DNA are not certain, so only TCRdb's listed CDR3 is given.

Produced via immunoSEQ multiplex PCR; TCRdb's table is partial and in-frame only. This sample yields 200,000 to 300,000 clones, of which about 80% are seen a single time; roughly 10% belongs to the top ten. Germline loops: CDR1 KGHDR, CDR2 SFDVKD. The CDR3 spans 14 amino acids, including both terminal residues. Sequencing was carried out using peripheral blood. The chain combines TRBV24-1 with TRBJ2-4; the table's D call TRBD1 went unverified against the DNA. This TCR came from a man at least 80 years old with acute or convalescent COVID-19. This CDR3 reads CATSDFGPGNIQYF.